This paragraph reports one T cell receptor beta chain. No antigen is known for it. These data originate in a study of T cell repertoires in cytomegalovirus infection. Study-level information: Signatures in public TCR beta sequences pointed to both CMV infection and matching HLA type.

Findings and limits, study-wide: The ex vivo response was dominated by HLA-C-restricted CMV-specific TCR beta clonotypes. Cumulative public TCR beta family frequency identified CMV carriers with the relevant HLA.

Using its own MiXCR run on the reads, TCRdb lists one record per CDR3 protein. The sample lists about 890,000 distinct CDR3 sequences, around 30% occurring once. The starting material was cultured CD8+ T cells from PBMCs, obtained from culture after CMV antigen stimulation. This clonotype was obtained from a human donor in good health (CMV status not recorded). Some clones in this sample may be carry-over from other donors' samples.

The CDR3 region is CASSWEGAYNEQFF. In DNA, the CDR3 is TGCGCCAGCAGCTGGGAGGGGGCCTACAATGAGCAGTTCTTC. The chain recombines TRBV5-1 with TRBJ2-1, with D perhaps TRBD2 (7 bases). This CDR3 spans 14 amino acids. V lost 3 bases to trimming and J lost 2 bases, with 9 bases between them. Per germline, CDR1 SGHRS and CDR2 YFSETQ.